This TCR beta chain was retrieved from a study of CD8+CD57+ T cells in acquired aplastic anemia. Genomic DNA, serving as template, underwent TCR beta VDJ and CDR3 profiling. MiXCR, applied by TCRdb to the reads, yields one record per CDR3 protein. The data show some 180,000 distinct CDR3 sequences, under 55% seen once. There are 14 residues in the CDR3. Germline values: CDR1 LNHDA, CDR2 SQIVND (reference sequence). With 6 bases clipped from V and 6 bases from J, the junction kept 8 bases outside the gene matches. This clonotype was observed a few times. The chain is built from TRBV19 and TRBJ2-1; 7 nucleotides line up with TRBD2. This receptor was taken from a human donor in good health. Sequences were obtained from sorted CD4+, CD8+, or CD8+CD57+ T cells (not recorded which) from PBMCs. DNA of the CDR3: TGTGCCAGTAGGATCGGCGGGGGACCCAATGAGCAGTTCTTC. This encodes CASRIGGGPNEQFF.